This T cell receptor (beta chain) originates from a study of blood T cells in healthy people across ages. Germline V gene lookup returns CDR1 SGHRS and CDR2 YFSETQ. The V gene lost 1 base and the J gene lost 2 bases, with 9 bases spanning the gap. The CDR3 runs 14 residues. A sample-barcoded 5' primer and a J-beta primer mix were used in a second PCR of roughly 7 to 12 cycles. Paired-end reads containing CDR3 totaled no fewer than 3 million for each sample. Using its own MiXCR run on the 5' RACE reads, TCRdb lists one record per CDR3 protein. In the table there are 540,000 or so distinct CDR3 sequences, 27% of which are singletons.

The TCR sequence derives from a woman in her 70s in good health. Input material: blood. J is TRBJ2-5 and V is TRBV5-1; D unresolved. DNA for the CDR3: TGCGCCAGCAGCTTGTCTCCCCCTCAAGAGACCCAGTACTTC. It is translated as CASSLSPPQETQYF.